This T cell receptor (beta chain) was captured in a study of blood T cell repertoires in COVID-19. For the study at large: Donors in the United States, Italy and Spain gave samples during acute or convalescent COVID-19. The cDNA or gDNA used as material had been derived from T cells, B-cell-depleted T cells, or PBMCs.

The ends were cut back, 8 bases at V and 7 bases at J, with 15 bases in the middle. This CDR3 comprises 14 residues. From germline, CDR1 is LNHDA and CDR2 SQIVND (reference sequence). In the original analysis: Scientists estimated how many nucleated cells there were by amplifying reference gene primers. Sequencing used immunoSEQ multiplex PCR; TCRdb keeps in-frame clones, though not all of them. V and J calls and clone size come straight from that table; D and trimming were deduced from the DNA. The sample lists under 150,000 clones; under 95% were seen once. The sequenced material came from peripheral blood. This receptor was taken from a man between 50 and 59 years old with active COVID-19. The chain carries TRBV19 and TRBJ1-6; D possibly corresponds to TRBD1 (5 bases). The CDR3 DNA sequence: TGTGCCAGTGGTACCGGGACTGAGAATTCACCCCTCCACTTT. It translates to CASGTGTENSPLHF.